What follows are 32 T cell receptor beta chains derived from one specimen sequenced in a study of CD8 T cells in ankylosing spondylitis (dated by TCRdb to about 2017). Library prep was done by 5' RACE. TCRdb shows the sequencer as Illumina HiSeq 2500. The public reads were run again by TCRdb, first through fastp at Q25 and then through MiXCR, and only productive beta chains were kept. Rows are combined by CDR3 protein, so each entry shows the most common genes and DNA. In this sample the table shows some 240,000 distinct CDR3 sequences, about 20% of which occur a single time. The top ten clonotypes cover more than 25% of the sample. Input material: blood, either unsorted or a sorted T cell fraction (not recorded which). These receptors were taken from a male donor with ankylosing spondylitis or in good health (not recorded which).

The gene calls are TRBV12-5 and TRBJ2-2; perhaps D is TRBD1 or TRBD2 (5 bases each). The germline CDR1 and CDR2 sequences are LGHNT and FRNRAP. V was clipped by 6 bases and J by 1 base, with 9 bases between them. This CDR3 is built from 14 residues. The CDR3 is CASGWDGNTGELFF. Written as DNA, the CDR3 is TGTGCTAGTGGCTGGGACGGGAACACCGGGGAGCTGTTTTTT. Full variable domain (remainder filled in from reference TRBV12-5 and TRBJ2-2): DARVTQTPRHKVTEMGQEVTMRCQPILGHNTVFWYRQTMMQGLELLAYFRNRAPLDDSGMPKDRFSAEMPDATLATLKIQPSEPRDSAVYFCASGWDGNTGELFFGEGSRLTVL.

This clonotype was seen a few times. V usage is TRBV7-2 and J usage is TRBJ2-1, with 10 bases fitting TRBD2. Germline V lookup: CDR1 SGHTA, CDR2 FQGNSA. The CDR3 totals 13 residues. V shed 5 bases, J shed 7 bases, and the junction held 2 bases outside the gene matches. The CDR3 loop is CASSTTSGNEQFF. CDR3 bases: TGTGCCAGCAGCACGACTAGCGGGAATGAGCAGTTCTTC.

The rearrangement uses TRBV29-1 and TRBJ2-3; D possibly uses TRBD1 or TRBD2 (5 bases each). Germline V gives CDR1 SQVTM, CDR2 ANQGSEA. This CDR3 contains 16 residues. V shed 0 bases and J shed 2 bases, with 15 bases lying between them. As DNA, the CDR3 is TGCAGCGTTGAAGATCTTTGGGGCGGGTCCACAGATACGCAGTATTTT. Amino acid sequence: CSVEDLWGGSTDTQYF.

This clonotype was picked up a small number of times. The chain joins TRBV10-3 to TRBJ2-1, with D possibly called TRBD1 or TRBD2 (5 bases each). The germline V gene encodes CDR1 ENHRY and CDR2 SYGVKD. This CDR3 spans 13 amino acids. Trimming stripped 0 bases from V and 5 bases from J, with 5 bases between. The CDR3 loop reads CAISESGDNEQFF. The CDR3, as DNA: TGTGCCATCAGTGAGTCGGGGGACAATGAGCAGTTCTTC.

This clonotype came up many times. The chain links TRBV12-3 or TRBV12-4 to TRBJ1-6; tentatively, D is TRBD1 (5 bases). The CDR3 sequence is 14 residues long. Trimming shortened V by 3 bases and J by 11 bases, and 14 bases separated the two germline ends. This CDR3 reads CASSFGPGWPPLHF. Here the CDR3 DNA reads TGTGCCAGCAGTTTCGGCCCAGGGTGGCCACCCCTCCACTTT.

The chain couples TRBV12-3 or TRBV12-4 to TRBJ2-3, with D possibly called TRBD1 or TRBD2 (6 bases each). The CDR3 spans 13 residues. Trimming removed 6 bases at V and 7 bases at J, with 14 bases between. CDR3 nucleotide sequence: TGTGCCAGCAGCCCGGGGGCGGGGTATACGCAGTATTTT. Translating it yields CASSPGAGYTQYF.

This rearrangement joins TRBV7-8 to TRBJ2-1; no reliable D call. V dropped 0 bases and J dropped 0 bases, with 6 bases sitting between them. The germline gives CDR1 SGHVS, CDR2 FQNEAQ. This CDR3 contains 15 residues. CDR3 sequence reads: CASSLAPASYNEQFF. The CDR3 DNA reads as TGTGCCAGCAGCTTAGCCCCGGCCTCCTACAATGAGCAGTTCTTC.

This clonotype was detected only a few times. The gene calls are TRBV3-1 and TRBJ1-5; possible D gene TRBD1, 5 bases. CDR1 and CDR2 from the germline V gene are LGHDT and YNNKEL (reference sequence). The CDR3 is 15 residues long. Trimming removed 10 bases at V and 1 base at J, with 17 bases between. The CDR3 is CATCQGTGSNQPQHF. The CDR3 DNA sequence: TGTGCCACCTGCCAAGGGACGGGGAGCAATCAGCCCCAGCATTTT.

This rearrangement joins TRBV3-1 to TRBJ2-1, with 7 bases matching TRBD2. V lost 10 bases to trimming and J lost 4 bases; unmatched junction nucleotides: 13. This CDR3 has 15 residues. CDR1 is LGHDT and CDR2 is YNNKEL in the germline V gene (reference sequence). CDR3 coding DNA: TGTGCCACCCACTCCGGGACTACCCTGTACAATGAGCAGTTCTTC. Translated, it gives CATHSGTTLYNEQFF.

This clonotype has just a few counts. The chain couples TRBV28 to TRBJ2-5, with D perhaps TRBD1 (7 bases). CDR1 and CDR2 from the germline V gene are MDHEN and SYDVKM. V shed 5 bases and J shed 2 bases, with 18 bases lying between them. The CDR3 contains 16 residues. The CDR3, as DNA: TGTGCCAGCAGTCCCCGGCAGGGGGGACCGCAAGAGACCCAGTACTTC. Translating gives CASSPRQGGPQETQYF.

This clonotype turned up a few times. This chain connects TRBV9 to TRBJ2-1, with 13 bases fitting TRBD2. CDR1 and CDR2 from the germline V gene are SGDLS and YYNGEE. The CDR3 loop spans 17 amino acids. V lost 4 bases and J lost 8; bases outside the gene matches: 12. DNA for the CDR3: TGTGCCAGCAGCCTACTCGGACTAGCGGGAGATAAGGATGAGCAGTTCTTC. Its protein product is CASSLLGLAGDKDEQFF.

In this sample, this clonotype turned up a few times. This sequence joins TRBV24-1 and TRBJ2-2; possible D gene TRBD2, 6 bases. The CDR3 runs to 17 residues. Germline V CDR1 and CDR2: KGHDR, SFDVKD. The germline V and J ends were trimmed by 0 bases and 5 bases, with 15 bases remaining between them. The CDR3 nucleotides are TGTGCCACCAGTGATTTGCCCGGAGACCGGGGGACCGGGGAGCTGTTTTTT. Residues: CATSDLPGDRGTGELFF.

This clonotype appeared a few times. The J gene is TRBJ2-1, the V gene TRBV6-2 or TRBV6-3; unclear D gene. Trimming took off 6 bases at V and 9 bases at J, with 18 bases between the two ends. CDR1 MNHEY and CDR2 SVGEGT come from the germline V gene. The CDR3 is 14 residues long. The CDR3 here is CASSWVASKIEQFF. CDR3 in DNA: TGTGCCAGCAGCTGGGTGGCTAGTAAAATTGAGCAGTTCTTC.

This clonotype was detected a few times. The chain uses TRBV4-3 and TRBJ2-1; TRBD1 matches 12 bases. Germline V gene sequence: CDR1 LGHNA, CDR2 YSLEER. The J segment lost 7 bases and the V segment lost 1 base, leaving 8 bases of the junction unmatched. The CDR3 is 17 residues long. The CDR3 spells CASSQVAGQGAWNEQFF. DNA for the CDR3: TGCGCCAGCAGCCAAGTAGCGGGACAGGGGGCCTGGAATGAGCAGTTCTTC.

This clonotype was observed a few times. The chain couples TRBV9 to TRBJ2-1, with 15 positions matching TRBD2. This CDR3 region has 18 residues. J lost 7 bases, V lost 7 bases, and 15 bases had no gene match. Germline V CDR1 and CDR2: SGDLS, YYNGEE. In nucleotides, the CDR3 is TGTGCCAGCGGAGACTCGAGGACTAGCGGGAGGGCTGCTAATGAGCAGTTCTTC. This sequence encodes CASGDSRTSGRAANEQFF.

The genes are TRBV2 and TRBJ2-1; no firm D call. CDR3 length: 13 amino acids. Germline CDR1 SNHLY, CDR2 FYNNEI. V was cut by 2 bases and J by 4 bases, with 6 bases left in between. The CDR3 protein is CASSEIWYNEQFF. DNA of the CDR3: TGTGCCAGCAGTGAAATTTGGTACAATGAGCAGTTCTTC.

This clonotype was counted ten times or more. The J gene is TRBJ2-3, the V gene TRBV6-4, with 7 bases that match TRBD2. The CDR3 runs 14 residues. With 3 bases clipped from V and 0 bases from J, the junction kept 0 bases outside the gene matches. Germline V lookup: CDR1 MRHNA, CDR2 SNTAGT. CDR3 coding DNA: TGTGCCAGCAGTGAACTAGCGAGCACAGATACGCAGTATTTT. It translates to CASSELASTDTQYF.

At least ten counts were recorded for this clonotype. The V call is TRBV2, the J call TRBJ1-1, with D unclear. The CDR3 sequence is 15 residues long. The germline CDR1 and CDR2 sequences are SNHLY and FYNNEI. V was clipped by 0 bases and J by 1 base, with 9 bases between them. The CDR3, as DNA: TGTGCCAGCAGTGAAGCCTCCTGGGAGAACACTGAAGCTTTCTTT. Its protein is CASSEASWENTEAFF.

This clonotype was counted many times. The junction differs from germline at one of its ends, possibly a read error. This chain connects TRBV4-1 to TRBJ1-1; TRBD1 might be the D (5 bases). The CDR3 length is 12 residues. CDR1 and CDR2 (germline): MGHRA, YSYEKL. The CDR3 sequence: CASSQGNTEAFF. Written as DNA, the CDR3 is TGTGCCAGCAGCCAGGGGAACACTGAAGCTTTCTTT.

The rearrangement joins TRBV29-1 to TRBJ2-7; no reliable D call. The germline V and J ends were trimmed by 2 bases and 3 bases, with 11 bases remaining between them. The CDR3 length is 13 residues. From germline, CDR1 is SQVTM and CDR2 ANQGSEA. The CDR3 coding sequence is TGCAGCGTTGAACACGCAACAGACTACGAGCAGTACTTC. Its protein product is CSVEHATDYEQYF.

This clonotype was detected many times. The rearrangement links TRBV13 to TRBJ1-1; D is uncertain. CDR1 and CDR2 (germline): PRHDT, FYEKMQ (reference sequence). This CDR3 contains 13 residues. V lost 4 bases, J lost 5 bases, and 11 bases lay in between. The CDR3 nucleotides are TGTGCCAGCAGCTCCCTCCAGTGGACTGAAGCTTTCTTT. Translated: CASSSLQWTEAFF.

The chain couples TRBV9 to TRBJ2-5; no firm D call. Trimming took off 4 bases at V and 10 bases at J, with 23 bases between the two ends. CDR1 SGDLS and CDR2 YYNGEE come from the germline V gene. There are 15 residues in the CDR3. In DNA, the CDR3 is TGTGCCAGCAGCCCAACAATAGGGCCCGCTGGGGACCAGTACTTC. Translation gives CASSPTIGPAGDQYF.

V is TRBV6-1 and J is TRBJ2-7; 12 bases map to TRBD2. The germline CDR1 and CDR2 sequences are MNHNS and SASEGT. This CDR3 spans 16 amino acids. After removal of 5 bases from V and 3 bases from J, the junction contained 8 bases not matched to a gene. The chain's CDR3 is CASSRLAGGILYEQYF. The CDR3 DNA is TGTGCCAGCAGTCGCCTAGCGGGAGGGATCCTCTACGAGCAGTACTTC.

The chain recombines TRBV4-1 with TRBJ2-7, with D maybe TRBD2 (6 bases). Germline loops: CDR1 MGHRA, CDR2 YSYEKL. Deletions cut 0 bases from V and 2 bases from J, with 14 bases between. This CDR3 is built from 16 residues. In DNA form, the CDR3 reads TGCGCCAGCAGCCAAGATTCCGGCGGGAATGCCTACGAGCAGTACTTC. It is translated as CASSQDSGGNAYEQYF.

This chain links TRBV3-1 with TRBJ2-1; tentative D call: TRBD1 (5 bases). This CDR3 contains 14 residues. Trimming stripped 1 base from V and 8 bases from J, with 12 bases between. Germline CDR1 is LGHDT and CDR2 is YNNKEL (reference sequence). The CDR3 region has the DNA TGTGCCAGCAGCCAAGTTCTCCAGGGCTATGAGCAGTTCTTC. This encodes CASSQVLQGYEQFF.

The chain recombines TRBV9 with TRBJ2-3; the D gene is possibly TRBD2 (7 bases). This CDR3 region has 15 residues. The V and J ends lost 4 bases and 2 bases respectively, with 14 bases between them. Germline V gene lookup returns CDR1 SGDLS and CDR2 YYNGEE. The DNA for the CDR3 is TGTGCCAGCAGCCCCTCGGGGGGCCCCACAGATACGCAGTATTTT. It yields the protein CASSPSGGPTDTQYF.

The chain combines TRBV4-3 with TRBJ1-3; the D is unclear. The V end was cut by 0 bases, the J end by 0 bases, with 12 bases between. CDR1 and CDR2 from the germline V gene are LGHNA and YSLEER. The CDR3 runs 17 residues. CDR3 DNA: TGCGCCAGCAGCCAAGATTTGGTGGACTACTCTGGAAACACCATATATTTT. This codes for CASSQDLVDYSGNTIYF.

This clonotype was detected a few times. The rearrangement links TRBV6-5 to TRBJ2-5; either TRBD1 or TRBD2 may supply D (5 bases each). Germline V CDR1 and CDR2: MNHEY, SVGAGI. Trimming cost V 0 bases and J 5 bases, with 16 bases left between them. The CDR3 is 16 residues long. This CDR3 is CASSYSNFQGAETQYF. DNA of the CDR3: TGTGCCAGCAGTTACTCTAACTTCCAGGGAGCCGAGACCCAGTACTTC.

This clonotype was counted many times. CDR3 nucleotide sequence: TGTGCCAGCAGTCCCCCAGGGGTTGGGGCCGGGGAGCTGTTTTTT. It is translated as CASSPPGVGAGELFF. The V gene is TRBV11-2, the J gene TRBJ2-2, with D tentatively TRBD1 (6 bases). The CDR3 length is 15 residues. Per germline, CDR1 SGHAT and CDR2 FQNNGV. V was pared by 6 bases and J by 6 bases, with 17 bases between.

This clonotype was seen many times. The V gene is TRBV4-3, the J gene TRBJ2-1; 9 bases fit TRBD2. The CDR3 loop spans 16 amino acids. Germline values: CDR1 LGHNA, CDR2 YSLEER. V dropped 0 bases and J dropped 2; count of bases not matched to a gene: 2. The CDR3 region has the DNA TGCGCCAGCAGCCAAGACGCGGGAGGGCCCTACAATGAGCAGTTCTTC. Translating gives CASSQDAGGPYNEQFF.

This clonotype occurred many times. V gene TRBV5-1 combines with J gene TRBJ1-1, with D possibly TRBD1 on 5 matching bases. The CDR3 runs 15 residues. CDR1 and CDR2 from the germline V gene are SGHRS and YFSETQ. Trimming removed 0 bases at V and 3 bases at J, with 12 bases between. The CDR3: CASSLVEGRDTEAFF. The CDR3 DNA reads TGCGCCAGCAGCTTGGTGGAGGGACGGGACACTGAAGCTTTCTTT.

This clonotype was seen repeatedly, ten times or more. The rearrangement joins TRBV9 to TRBJ2-3; tentatively, D is TRBD1 or TRBD2 (5 bases each). V was shortened by 4 bases and J by 6 bases, with 15 bases between the two germline ends. Germline V lookup: CDR1 SGDLS, CDR2 YYNGEE. CDR3 length: 14 amino acids. Here the CDR3 reads CASSTGAVLDTQYF. CDR3 DNA: TGTGCCAGCAGCACCGGGGCGGTACTCGATACGCAGTATTTT.